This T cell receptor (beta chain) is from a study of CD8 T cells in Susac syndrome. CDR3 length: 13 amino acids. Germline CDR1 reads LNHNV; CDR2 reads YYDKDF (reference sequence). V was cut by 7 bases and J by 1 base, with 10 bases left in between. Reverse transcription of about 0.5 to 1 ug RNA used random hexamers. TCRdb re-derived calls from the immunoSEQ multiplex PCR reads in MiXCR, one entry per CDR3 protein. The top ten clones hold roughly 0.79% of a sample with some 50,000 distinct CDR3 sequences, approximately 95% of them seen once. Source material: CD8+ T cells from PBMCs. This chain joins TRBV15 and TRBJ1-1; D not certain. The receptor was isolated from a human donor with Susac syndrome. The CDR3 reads CATTPGPNTEAFF. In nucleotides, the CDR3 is TGTGCCACCACCCCGGGTCCGAACACTGAAGCTTTCTTT.